These 32 T cell receptor beta chains originate from one sample sequenced in a study of regulatory T cells in long-lasting Graves disease. The time point here: newly diagnosed GD, antithyroid drugs for less than 3 months. The TCR library was prepared using RNA isolated from PBMCs. With iRepertoire HTBI primers and Arm-PCR of CDR3 regions, TCR beta libraries were built. TCRdb recomputed calls from the multiplex PCR reads with MiXCR, one row per CDR3 protein. This table has 440,000 or so distinct CDR3 sequences, more than 12% appearing once. The sample was also reused in another study, on T cells in Graves' hyperthyroidism and ophthalmopathy.

The material was peripheral blood mononuclear cells (PBMCs), obtained at new diagnosis, from a patient treated with antithyroid drugs. The receptors were gathered from a woman in her 30s with Graves disease.

The chain carries TRBV30 and TRBJ1-1; D is ambiguous. The CDR3 totals 15 residues. Looked up from germline, CDR1 is GTSNPN and CDR2 is SVGIG (reference sequence). V lost 0 bases to trimming and J lost 6 bases, with 17 bases between them. CDR3 protein: CAWSVLSRGLPEAFF. CDR3 nucleotides: TGTGCCTGGAGTGTACTTTCTCGGGGTCTGCCTGAAGCTTTCTTT. The whole variable domain, remainder taken from reference TRBV30 and TRBJ1-1, is SQTIHQWPATLVQPVGSPLSLECTVEGTSNPNLYWYRQAAGRGLQLLFYSVGIGQISSEVPQNLSASRPQDRQFILSSKKLLLSDSGFYLCAWSVLSRGLPEAFFGQGTRLTVV.

Comment on this clonotype: A clone one base away is much larger, so this may be a read error. Because it lacks the conserved phenylalanine or tryptophan at the end, this CDR3 is likely a read error. DNA for the CDR3: TGTGCCAGCAGTTTTACGGGAGTGTCCTACGAGCAGTACCTC. It encodes CASSFTGVSYEQYL. The V call is TRBV6-9, the J call TRBJ2-7; tentatively, D is TRBD2 (6 bases). The germline gives CDR1 MNHGY, CDR2 SVAAGI. Trimming removed 4 bases at V and 1 base at J, with 11 bases between. This CDR3 is 14 amino acids long.

This chain connects TRBV2 to TRBJ2-1; the D gene is possibly TRBD2 (6 bases). Germline CDR1 and CDR2: SNHLY and FYNNEI. With 6 bases removed from V and 16 bases from J, the gap between germline ends came to 22 bases. The CDR3 totals 13 residues. CDR3 bases: TGTGCCAGCAGGCGGGACCAAGCGGTGAATCTATTCTTC. It specifies CASRRDQAVNLFF.

This clonotype was counted ten times or more. The chain is built from TRBV11-2 and TRBJ2-7, with D perhaps matching TRBD2 (7 bases). Germline V gives CDR1 SGHAT, CDR2 FQNNGV. The CDR3 has 16 residues. V lost 0 bases and J lost 5, with 17 bases in between. CDR3 nucleotides: TGTGCCAGCAGCTTAGATGATACGAGGGGGGGCCACGAGCAGTACTTC. This codes for CASSLDDTRGGHEQYF.

This clonotype was recorded many times. J is TRBJ2-3 and V is TRBV27; 12 nucleotides agree with TRBD2. The CDR3 contains 20 residues. V was pared by 5 bases and J by 2 bases, with 17 bases of the junction left unmatched. The germline CDR1 and CDR2 sequences are MNHEY and SMNVEV (reference sequence). CDR3 loop: CASSRTPLAGGPSSTDTQYF. CDR3 sequence (DNA): TGTGCCAGCAGTCGTACCCCACTAGCGGGAGGACCCTCCTCCACAGATACGCAGTATTTT.

This clonotype ranks as large. The rearrangement joins TRBV12-3 or TRBV12-4 to TRBJ2-3; 13 nucleotides align to TRBD2. The junction had 7 bases not matched to a gene; V was cut back by 7 bases and J by 0 bases. The CDR3 has 17 residues. CDR3 DNA sequence: TGTGCCAGCATCCCGACTAGCGGGAGGAAAAGCACAGATACGCAGTATTTT. This sequence encodes CASIPTSGRKSTDTQYF.

As concerns this clonotype: With a much larger clone just one base away, this may be a read error. The chain links TRBV20-1 to TRBJ2-7, with D tentatively TRBD2 (6 bases). There are 15 residues in the CDR3. The germline V gene has CDR1 DFQATT and CDR2 SNEGSKA (reference sequence). Trimming shortened V by 2 bases and J by 7 bases, and 21 bases separated the two germline ends. CDR3 bases: TGCAGTGCTAGACCCTGGGAGGCAGGGAGCAATGAGCAGTACTTC. Translating gives CSARPWEAGSNEQYF.

This clonotype occurred many times. This chain connects TRBV6-1 to TRBJ2-7; TRBD1 agrees at 8 bases. The CDR3 has 16 residues. The germline gives CDR1 MNHNS, CDR2 SASEGT. With 7 bases clipped from V and 6 bases from J, the junction kept 17 bases outside the gene matches. In DNA, the CDR3 is TGTGCCAGCACCCAAGGCGGAGGGACAGGTGGTTCCGAGCAGTACTTC. Translating it yields CASTQGGGTGGSEQYF.

Regarding this clonotype: No conserved phenylalanine or tryptophan is present at the end of the CDR3, so a read error is the likely explanation. The rearrangement links TRBV10-3 to TRBJ1-2, with 7 bases identical to TRBD1. The V gene's germline CDR1 is ENHRY and CDR2 SYGVKD. This CDR3 spans 13 amino acids. Germline trimming cut 6 bases from V and 4 bases from J; bases unmatched to any gene: 5. This CDR3 is CAIRGTERYGYTL. In DNA, the CDR3 is TGTGCCATCAGGGGGACAGAACGCTATGGCTACACCCTC.

This clonotype was observed at least ten times. The J gene is TRBJ2-7, the V gene TRBV6-1, with D perhaps TRBD1 (6 bases). CDR3 length: 14 amino acids. Between the trimmed V and J ends, which lost 8 bases and 6 bases, there was a span of 20 bases. CDR1 is MNHNS, CDR2 SASEGT, per germline. The CDR3 sequence: CASHNRVKAREQYF. The CDR3 DNA follows: TGTGCCAGCCATAACAGGGTGAAGGCTCGCGAGCAGTACTTC.

This clonotype was seen a few times. The genes are TRBV5-1 and TRBJ1-1; TRBD1 might be the D (5 bases). CDR3 size: 16 residues. Trimming cost V 4 bases and J 0 bases, with 16 bases left between them. The germline gives CDR1 SGHRS, CDR2 YFSETQ. This CDR3 reads CASSPDSRIMNTEAFF. CDR3 nucleotide sequence: TGCGCCAGCAGCCCTGACAGTCGAATCATGAACACTGAAGCTTTCTTT.

The sample holds many counts of this clonotype. The chain uses TRBV2 and TRBJ1-4; D is possibly TRBD1 (6 bases). Between the trimmed V and J ends, which lost 4 bases and 8 bases, there was a span of 23 bases. CDR1 and CDR2 (germline): SNHLY, FYNNEI. CDR3 size: 17 residues. The CDR3 loop is CASSAGVWSSFPEKLFF. CDR3 DNA sequence: TGTGCCAGCAGTGCAGGGGTTTGGTCCTCTTTTCCCGAAAAACTGTTTTTT.

There are a few counts of this clonotype. The chain is built from TRBV15 and TRBJ1-5, with TRBD1 as a possible D gene (6 bases). The CDR3 is 14 amino acids. V lost 1 base, J lost 5 bases, and 9 bases lay in between. CDR1 and CDR2 (germline): LNHNV, YYDKDF (reference sequence). The CDR3 DNA reads as TGTGCCACCAGCAGAGGGACAGCGTATCAGCCCCAGCATTTT. Protein: CATSRGTAYQPQHF.

This clonotype was recorded many times. This chain joins TRBV7-4 and TRBJ1-5; D possibly corresponds to TRBD1 (5 bases). The CDR3 loop spans 16 amino acids. V lost 1 base to trimming and J lost 5 bases, with 15 bases between them. Germline CDR1 SGHVT, CDR2 SQSDAQ. DNA for the CDR3: TGTGCCAGCAGCTTAGGGGGCCGGGACCCTTATCAGCCCCAGCATTTT. Protein sequence: CASSLGGRDPYQPQHF.

This chain uses TRBV5-1 with TRBJ2-7, with D possibly matching TRBD1 (6 bases). Trimming stripped 0 bases from V and 2 bases from J, with 9 bases between. The CDR3 extends over 14 amino acids. Germline CDR1 SGHRS, CDR2 YFSETQ. CDR3 bases: TGCGCCAGCAGCTTGGAGGGGGATCCCTACGAGCAGTACTTC. This encodes CASSLEGDPYEQYF.

This clonotype showed up many times. The chain is built from TRBV9 and TRBJ2-1, with D uncertain. V was shortened by 0 bases and J by 7 bases, with 14 bases between the two germline ends. Germline V gene lookup returns CDR1 SGDLS and CDR2 YYNGEE. This CDR3 comprises 15 residues. The CDR3 is CASSVGVGTWNEQFF. CDR3 coding DNA: TGTGCCAGCAGCGTAGGAGTAGGCACCTGGAATGAGCAGTTCTTC.

This clonotype came up a few times. The rearrangement joins TRBV5-4 to TRBJ2-5, with TRBD2 identical over 7 bases. The CDR3 loop spans 17 amino acids. V trimming: 0 bases; J trimming: 4 bases; junction bases outside the gene matches: 12. Looked up from germline, CDR1 is SGHNT and CDR2 is YYREEE (reference sequence). CDR3 sequence: CASSLDVGLGGGETQYF. The CDR3 bases are TGTGCCAGCAGCTTGGACGTGGGACTGGGCGGGGGAGAGACCCAGTACTTC. The variable domain in full, with the rest retrieved from reference TRBV5-4 and TRBJ2-5, is ETGVTQSPTHLIKTRGQQVTLRCSSQSGHNTVSWYQQALGQGPQFIFQYYREEENGRGNFPPRFSGLQFPNYSSELNVNALELDDSALYLCASSLDVGLGGGETQYFGPGTRLLVL.

This clonotype was observed at least ten times. J is TRBJ2-1 and V is TRBV24-1; either TRBD1 or TRBD2 may fit D (5 bases each). Germline V gene lookup returns CDR1 KGHDR and CDR2 SFDVKD. Trimming removed 4 bases from V and 0 bases from J, with 12 bases in between. The CDR3 contains 16 residues. CDR3 region: CATSDPFGGSYNEQFF. Here the CDR3 DNA reads TGTGCCACCAGTGACCCATTTGGGGGCTCCTACAATGAGCAGTTCTTC.

This clonotype was seen ten or more times. The chain joins TRBV20-1 to TRBJ2-1; D ambiguous. Per germline, CDR1 DFQATT and CDR2 SNEGSKA (reference sequence). Deletions cut 0 bases from V and 9 bases from J, with 27 bases between. This CDR3 region has 18 residues. CDR3 in DNA: TGCAGTGCTAGAGATTGGACCCTCCCAGCCCAATTCTGGCGTGAGCAGTTCTTC. Translated, it gives CSARDWTLPAQFWREQFF.

In this sample, this clonotype turned up a few times. V gene TRBV4-1 combines with J gene TRBJ2-1, with 8 bases that match TRBD2. J lost 5 bases, V lost 4 bases, and 7 bases had no gene match. This CDR3 comprises 15 residues. Germline CDR1 and CDR2: MGHRA and YSYEKL. The CDR3, as DNA: TGCGCCAGCAGCCTAGCGGGACTCCTTAACAATGAGCAGTTCTTC. Translated, it gives CASSLAGLLNNEQFF.

This clonotype was seen a few times. The chain has TRBV14 and TRBJ2-5; a possible D gene is TRBD1 (7 bases). The germline gives CDR1 SGHDN, CDR2 FVKESK. V was shortened by 3 bases and J by 5 bases, with 16 bases between the two germline ends. The CDR3 loop spans 15 amino acids. CDR3 loop: CASSQRDSMRETQYF. The CDR3 region has the DNA TGTGCCAGCAGCCAGCGGGACAGCATGAGGGAGACCCAGTACTTC.

The chain is built from TRBV12-5 and TRBJ1-2; D uncertain. The V end was cut by 2 bases, the J end by 1 base, with 11 bases between. This CDR3 spans 15 amino acids. Germline-derived CDR1 and CDR2 are LGHNT and FRNRAP. The CDR3 DNA reads TGTGCTAGTGGTTTGAACCCGGTAATTAACTATGGCTACACCTTC. Residues: CASGLNPVINYGYTF. The full variable domain, completed using reference TRBV12-5 and TRBJ1-2, is DARVTQTPRHKVTEMGQEVTMRCQPILGHNTVFWYRQTMMQGLELLAYFRNRAPLDDSGMPKDRFSAEMPDATLATLKIQPSEPRDSAVYFCASGLNPVINYGYTFGSGTRLTVV.

In this sample, this clonotype turned up once. The rearrangement uses TRBV24-1 and TRBJ1-5, with D tentatively TRBD1 (5 bases). The CDR3 covers 13 residues. Germline loops: CDR1 KGHDR, CDR2 SFDVKD. V was clipped by 7 bases and J by 7 bases, with 13 bases between them. The CDR3 sequence is CATSPGGLQPQHF. In DNA, the CDR3 is TGTGCCACCAGCCCGGGGGGTTTGCAGCCCCAGCATTTT.

The V and J genes are TRBV19 and TRBJ1-1; tentatively, D is TRBD1 (5 bases). Germline V gene sequence: CDR1 LNHDA, CDR2 SQIVND (reference sequence). V lost 3 bases to trimming and J lost 4 bases, with 9 bases between them. The CDR3 length is 13 residues. CDR3 sequence (DNA): TGTGCCAGTAGTATGGGGACTGGCACTGAAGCTTTCTTT. It codes for CASSMGTGTEAFF.

The chain couples TRBV5-8 to TRBJ2-7; D might be TRBD1 (7 bases). This CDR3 has 16 residues. Trimming cost V 1 base and J 4 bases, with 18 bases left between them. Germline CDR1 is SGHTS and CDR2 is YDEGEE. This CDR3 reads CASSLFLTGEEYEQYF. For the CDR3, the DNA is TGTGCCAGCAGCTTGTTTCTAACAGGGGAGGAATACGAGCAGTACTTC.

The sample holds many counts of this clonotype. In DNA, the CDR3 is TGTGCCAGCAGTGAACCCGGGACAGAGGGGAATCAGCCCCAGCATTTT. Translated, it gives CASSEPGTEGNQPQHF. The chain couples TRBV12-3 or TRBV12-4 to TRBJ1-5; 7 nucleotides agree with TRBD1. The CDR3 loop spans 16 amino acids. The J segment lost 4 bases and the V segment lost 5 bases, leaving 11 bases of the junction unmatched.

This chain joins TRBV19 and TRBJ2-5; 9 positions agree with TRBD1. V lost 3 bases and J lost 5; bases outside the gene matches: 7. The germline V gene encodes CDR1 LNHDA and CDR2 SQIVND (reference sequence). The length of the CDR3 is 15 residues. DNA for the CDR3: TGTGCCAGTAGTATCGGGACAGGGCTACGGGAGACCCAGTACTTC. Its translation: CASSIGTGLRETQYF.

Concerning this clonotype itself: This may arise from a read error, as a much more abundant clone is one base away. The rearrangement links TRBV27 to TRBJ1-2; D might be TRBD1 (5 bases). With 5 bases removed from V and 5 bases from J, the gap between germline ends came to 18 bases. In germline, CDR1 is MNHEY, CDR2 SMNVEV (reference sequence). The CDR3 runs to 15 residues. The CDR3 reads CASSDPTTDGYGYTF. The CDR3 coding sequence is TGTGCCAGCAGTGATCCGACGACAGACGGATATGGCTACACCTTC.

Only a few counts were recorded for this clonotype. J is TRBJ2-1 and V is TRBV10-3; a possible D gene is TRBD1 (6 bases). The germline CDR1 and CDR2 sequences are ENHRY and SYGVKD. The CDR3 is made up of 13 amino acids. The V gene lost 9 bases and the J gene lost 0 bases, with 9 bases spanning the gap. The CDR3, as DNA: TGTGCCATTGGACAGAGCTCCTACAATGAGCAGTTCTTC. Protein sequence: CAIGQSSYNEQFF.

Here the CDR3 reads CAWERRAYEQYF. The CDR3 DNA reads as TGTGCCTGGGAGAGGCGCGCCTACGAGCAGTACTTC. The rearrangement joins TRBV30 to TRBJ2-7, with no clear D. The germline V and J ends were trimmed by 5 bases and 2 bases, with 10 bases remaining between them. This CDR3 is built from 12 residues. Germline CDR1 reads GTSNPN; CDR2 reads SVGIG (reference sequence). Filled out from reference TRBV30 and TRBJ2-7, the complete variable domain reads SQTIHQWPATLVQPVGSPLSLECTVEGTSNPNLYWYRQAAGRGLQLLFYSVGIGQISSEVPQNLSASRPQDRQFILSSKKLLLSDSGFYLCAWERRAYEQYFGPGTRLTVT.

This clonotype was recorded many times. This chain joins TRBV27 and TRBJ2-3; D is possibly TRBD1 or TRBD2 (6 bases each). V was cut by 8 bases and J by 2 bases, with 17 bases left in between. Looked up from germline, CDR1 is MNHEY and CDR2 is SMNVEV (reference sequence). The CDR3 is 15 residues long. CDR3 residues: CASGAGHRATDTQYF. DNA of the CDR3: TGTGCCAGCGGCGCGGGACACCGAGCCACAGATACGCAGTATTTT.

This clonotype was detected many times. The genes are TRBV11-2 and TRBJ1-5; 7 bases align to TRBD1. Germline assignment: CDR1 SGHAT and CDR2 FQNNGV. Trimming removed 5 bases from V and 3 bases from J; junction bases left unmatched: 4. This CDR3 comprises 14 residues. The CDR3 nucleotides are TGTGCCAGCAGCCAGGACAGGCACAATCAGCCCCAGCATTTT. This gives the protein CASSQDRHNQPQHF.